This T cell receptor (beta chain) was found in a study of T cell repertoires in cytomegalovirus infection (dated by TCRdb to between 2018 and 2021). Notes on the research overall: Recently identified HLA-C-restricted CMV epitopes, whose presentation resists viral immunomodulation, were targeted by peptide stimulations together with well-studied HLA-B-restricted epitopes. Because public TCR beta signatures pointed to carriage of CMV infection together with the matching HLA type, the HLA type of each donor mattered for the analysis. The paper's findings and limits, for the study overall: In both this cohort and an independent roughly 360-donor cohort, the cumulative frequency of public TCR beta family members distinguished carriers of CMV infection plus the relevant HLA type. The ex vivo response was dominated by HLA-C-restricted CMV-specific TCR beta clonotypes, which also provided the single most frequent clonotype in two of eight donors.

According to the study, the label for this sample's treatment or condition signals: in vitro stimulation with specific CMV peptide epitopes to enrich CMV-specific T cells. From the germline V gene, CDR1 is SGHTA and CDR2 is FQGNSA. Trimming accounts for 4 bases at V and 5 bases at J, while the number of junction bases matched to no gene is 3. From the cysteine up to the phenylalanine, the CDR3 has a length of 15 residues. Here the CDR3 DNA is all that survives: 45 bases in frame from base 1. The listed sequencing device is Illumina HiSeq 1500. TCRdb reprocessing: public reads trimmed at Q25 with fastp, clones called with MiXCR, in-frame beta chains kept. Each entry merges the rows of one CDR3 protein and shows their most common DNA and genes. The sample includes around 140,000 distinct CDR3 sequences, with about 31% observed a single time. About 56% of the sample comes from the top ten. The table lists this clonotype with a few counts. There is no known antigen for this receptor. Per-nucleotide qualities are absent, and no much larger clonotype sits a single base away.

The TCR comes from a human donor in good health (CMV status not recorded). Some clones in this sample may be carry-over from other donors' samples. The V and J genes are TRBV7-2 and TRBJ1-5; 12 of the junction bases match TRBD1. Sequences were derived from CD8+ T cells from cultured PBMCs, sampled from culture after CMV antigen stimulation. The CDR3 sequence is CASSWGTGGDQPQHF. The nucleotide sequence reads as follows: TGTGCCAGCAGCTGGGGGACAGGGGGCGATCAGCCCCAGCATTTT.